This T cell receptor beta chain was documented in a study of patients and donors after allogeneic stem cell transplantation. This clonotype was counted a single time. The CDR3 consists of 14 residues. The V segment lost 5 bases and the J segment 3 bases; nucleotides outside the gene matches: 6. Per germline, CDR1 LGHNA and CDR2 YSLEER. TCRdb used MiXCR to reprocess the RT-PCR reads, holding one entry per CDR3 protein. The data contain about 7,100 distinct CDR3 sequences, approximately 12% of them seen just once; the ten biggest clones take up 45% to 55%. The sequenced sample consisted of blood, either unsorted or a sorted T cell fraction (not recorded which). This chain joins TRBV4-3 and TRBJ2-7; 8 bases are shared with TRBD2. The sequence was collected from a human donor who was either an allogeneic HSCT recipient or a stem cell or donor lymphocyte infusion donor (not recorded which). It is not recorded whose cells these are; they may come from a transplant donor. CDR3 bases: TGCGCCAGCAGCTCGGGGACTAGAGACTACGAGCAGTACTTC. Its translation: CASSSGTRDYEQYF.